The 11 T cell receptor beta chains reported below all come from one sample, sequenced in a study of blood T cell repertoires in COVID-19. Clones were read by immunoSEQ multiplex PCR, and TCRdb kept only the in-frame ones, dropping some. The sample shows roughly 64,000 clones, under 80% of them seen only once. The sequenced sample was peripheral blood. The receptors originated from a human donor in a cohort sampled during active COVID-19.

The chain joins TRBV2 to TRBJ1-4, with 7 bases matching TRBD1. This CDR3 contains 16 residues. J lost 3 bases, V lost 6 bases, and 10 bases had no gene match. Germline V gene lookup returns CDR1 SNHLY and CDR2 FYNNEI. CDR3 amino acids: CASRGKQGLSNEKLFF. In DNA, the CDR3 is TGTGCCAGCAGGGGTAAACAGGGGCTTTCTAATGAAAAACTGTTTTTT.

The chain is built from TRBV9 and TRBJ2-1, with 9 nucleotides matching TRBD1. Germline CDR1 is SGDLS and CDR2 is YYNGEE. The V segment lost 2 bases and the J segment 4 bases; nucleotides outside the gene matches: 7. The CDR3 is 16 residues long. As DNA, the CDR3 is TGTGCCAGCAGCGTTGCCGGGACAGGGACATACAATGAGCAGTTCTTC. Translation gives CASSVAGTGTYNEQFF.

This clone has more than one count but fewer than ten. V usage is TRBV10-1 and J usage is TRBJ1-1; D ambiguous. The germline CDR1 and CDR2 sequences are WNHNN and SYGVQD (reference sequence). V shed 5 bases and J shed 0 bases, with 13 bases lying between them. The CDR3 runs 15 residues. This CDR3 is CASSSRELMNTEAFF. The DNA for the CDR3 is TGCGCCAGCAGTTCTCGGGAGCTCATGAACACTGAAGCTTTCTTT.

The sample holds one count of this clone. V is TRBV9 and J is TRBJ1-3, with no clear D. The CDR3 length is 14 residues. Germline V gene sequence: CDR1 SGDLS, CDR2 YYNGEE. V gave up 0 bases and J gave up 2 bases, with 6 bases separating them. The CDR3, as DNA: TGTGCCAGCAGCGTAGGAGGGACTGGAAACACCATATATTTT. Translated: CASSVGGTGNTIYF.

Written as DNA, the CDR3 is TGTGCCAGCAGTCCAACAGGGGCCCCATTGGAGACCCAGTACTTC. Translated: CASSPTGAPLETQYF. The chain carries TRBV6-5 and TRBJ2-5, with 7 nucleotides matching TRBD1. In germline, CDR1 is MNHEY, CDR2 SVGAGI. This CDR3 is built from 15 residues. V shed 5 bases, J shed 5 bases, and the junction held 11 bases outside the gene matches.

V is TRBV10-1 and J is TRBJ1-3; TRBD1 matches 8 bases. The J segment lost 2 bases and the V segment lost 2 bases, leaving 2 bases of the junction unmatched. CDR1 WNHNN and CDR2 SYGVQD come from the germline V gene (reference sequence). CDR3 length equals 15 residues. The chain's CDR3 is CASSEEDRAGNTIYF. The CDR3 DNA reads TGCGCCAGCAGTGAGGAGGACAGGGCTGGAAACACCATATATTTT.

The rearrangement joins TRBV30 to TRBJ1-3; D not resolved. CDR3 size: 14 residues. The V gene lost 5 bases and the J gene lost 2 bases, with 13 bases spanning the gap. Germline V gene data show CDR1 as GTSNPN and CDR2 as SVGIG (reference sequence). Here the CDR3 DNA reads TGTGCCTGGGGTGGACCCGGGGCTGGAAACACCATATATTTT. Its protein product is CAWGGPGAGNTIYF.

Only a few counts were recorded for this clone. The chain combines TRBV7-9 with TRBJ2-5; D is perhaps TRBD1 (5 bases). Germline lookup yields CDR1 SEHNR and CDR2 FQNEAQ (reference sequence). The CDR3 runs to 13 residues. Deletions cut 6 bases from V and 4 bases from J, with 12 bases between. In DNA form, the CDR3 reads TGTGCCAGCAGTTTTGACAGTTCAGAGACCCAGTACTTC. Its translation: CASSFDSSETQYF.

The CDR3 coding sequence is TGTGCCAGCTCACTGGACAGGGGCGCTGAAGCTTTCTTT. This encodes CASSLDRGAEAFF. The rearrangement uses TRBV18 and TRBJ1-1; 9 bases are shared with TRBD1. Germline lookup yields CDR1 KGHSH and CDR2 LQKENI. The V gene end was trimmed by 4 bases and the J gene end by 6 bases; junction bases not matched to a gene: 3. There are 13 residues in the CDR3.

The V gene is TRBV29-1, the J gene TRBJ1-5; a weak D match, TRBD1 (5 bases). From germline, CDR1 is SQVTM and CDR2 ANQGSEA. This CDR3 comprises 12 residues. DNA for the CDR3: TGCGTTGGGGGGGAACTCAATCAGCCCCAGCATTTT. It is translated as CVGGELNQPQHF.

This clone was counted a single time. The chain recombines TRBV7-2 with TRBJ2-5; TRBD2 is a possible D gene (6 bases). The V gene's germline CDR1 is SGHTA and CDR2 FQGNSA. Between the trimmed V and J ends, which lost 2 bases and 6 bases, there was a span of 16 bases. The CDR3 sequence is 15 residues long. CDR3 amino acids: CASSLQESRGQTQYF. CDR3 nucleotides: TGTGCCAGCAGCTTACAGGAATCGCGGGGACAGACCCAGTACTTC.